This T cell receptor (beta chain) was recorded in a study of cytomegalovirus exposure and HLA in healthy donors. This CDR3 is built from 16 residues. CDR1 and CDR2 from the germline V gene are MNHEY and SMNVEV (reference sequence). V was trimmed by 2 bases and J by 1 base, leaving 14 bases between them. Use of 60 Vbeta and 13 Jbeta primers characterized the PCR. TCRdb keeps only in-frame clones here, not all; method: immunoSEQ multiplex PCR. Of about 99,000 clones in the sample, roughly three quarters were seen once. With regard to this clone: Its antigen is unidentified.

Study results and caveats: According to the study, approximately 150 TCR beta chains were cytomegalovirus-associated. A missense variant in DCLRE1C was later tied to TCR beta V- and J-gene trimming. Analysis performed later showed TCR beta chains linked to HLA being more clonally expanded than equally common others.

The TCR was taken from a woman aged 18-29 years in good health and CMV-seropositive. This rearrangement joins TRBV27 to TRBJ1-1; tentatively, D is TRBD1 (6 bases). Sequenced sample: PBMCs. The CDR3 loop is CASSLGGPGGNTEAFF. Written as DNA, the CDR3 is TGTGCCAGCAGTTTAGGGGGGCCGGGGGGGAACACTGAAGCTTTCTTT.